Following are 17 T cell receptor beta chains from one sample sequenced in a study of blood T cell repertoires in COVID-19. Measured with immunoSEQ multiplex PCR; TCRdb has only the in-frame clones, and not every one. The sample contains about 270,000 clones, roughly 88% of which appear only once. The sequencing sample was made of PBMCs or T cells enriched from blood (not recorded which). The receptors were gathered from a woman between 40 and 50 years old with acute COVID-19.

The gene calls are TRBV30 and TRBJ1-2; D not certain. Germline V gene data show CDR1 as GTSNPN and CDR2 as SVGIG (reference sequence). V dropped 2 bases and J dropped 5 bases, with 6 bases sitting between them. The CDR3 is 11 amino acids. The CDR3 here is CAWSRGYGYTF. CDR3 coding DNA: TGTGCCTGGAGTCGAGGGTATGGCTACACCTTC.

V and J are TRBV5-1 and TRBJ1-1; D not certain. Deletions cut 4 bases from V and 4 bases from J, with 8 bases between. The germline CDR1 and CDR2 sequences are SGHRS and YFSETQ. The CDR3 is 12 amino acids. The CDR3 here is CASSQTGTEAFF. CDR3 DNA: TGCGCCAGCAGCCAGACGGGCACTGAAGCTTTCTTT. Full variable domain (missing parts from reference TRBV5-1 and TRBJ1-1): KAGVTQTPRYLIKTRGQQVTLSCSPISGHRSVSWYQQTPGQGLQFLFEYFSETQRNKGNFPGRFSGRQFSNSRSEMNVSTLELGDSALYLCASSQTGTEAFFGQGTRLTVV.

The chain links TRBV27 to TRBJ2-1; D might be TRBD1 (6 bases). V was cut by 6 bases and J by 2 bases, with 14 bases left in between. This CDR3 has 15 amino acids. Germline V gene sequence: CDR1 MNHEY, CDR2 SMNVEV (reference sequence). The CDR3 bases are TGTGCCAGCAGCCTAGGGGGAGCACCCTACAATGAGCAGTTCTTC. Translating gives CASSLGGAPYNEQFF.

The chain couples TRBV30 to TRBJ1-6, with 8 nucleotides matching TRBD1. Germline V gene lookup returns CDR1 GTSNPN and CDR2 SVGIG (reference sequence). The CDR3 covers 12 residues. V dropped 8 bases and J dropped 7; count of bases not matched to a gene: 4. DNA for the CDR3: TGTGCCGGACAGGGCATAAATTCACCCCTCCACTTT. Its translation is CAGQGINSPLHF.

The V call is TRBV6-2 or TRBV6-3, the J call TRBJ2-1, with D unresolved. Trimming removed 5 bases at V and 10 bases at J, with 15 bases between. Germline assignment: CDR1 MNHEY and CDR2 SVGEGT. There are 13 residues in the CDR3. For the CDR3, the DNA is TGTGCCAGCAGTCCCTCCCGAGGATGGGAGCAGTTCTTC. It translates to CASSPSRGWEQFF.

The chain couples TRBV5-1 to TRBJ2-3; TRBD2 matches 8 bases. This CDR3 region has 17 residues. V trimming: 0 bases; J trimming: 1 base; junction bases outside the gene matches: 7. The germline V gene has CDR1 SGHRS and CDR2 YFSETQ. CDR3 DNA: TGCGCCAGCAGCTTGGGCGGACTAGCATCGGGCACAGATACGCAGTATTTT. This codes for CASSLGGLASGTDTQYF.

The rearrangement joins TRBV30 to TRBJ2-7; 8 nucleotides align to TRBD2. V lost 0 bases to trimming and J lost 7 bases; unmatched junction nucleotides: 8. CDR1 is GTSNPN and CDR2 is SVGIG in the germline V gene (reference sequence). The CDR3 runs to 14 residues. This CDR3 reads CAWSVAGELDEQYF. In DNA form, the CDR3 reads TGTGCCTGGAGTGTAGCGGGAGAATTAGATGAGCAGTACTTC.

The V and J genes are TRBV19 and TRBJ1-4; D is uncertain. V lost 3 bases, J lost 7 bases, and 9 bases lay in between. The CDR3 has 13 amino acids. From germline, CDR1 is LNHDA and CDR2 SQIVND (reference sequence). CDR3 sequence (DNA): TGTGCCAGTAGTATGAACCGAGGTGAAAAACTGTTTTTT. As protein: CASSMNRGEKLFF.

The chain joins TRBV9 to TRBJ1-3, with D possibly TRBD1 on 6 matching bases. Trimming left V 4 bases short and J 3 bases short, with 29 bases between. The length of the CDR3 is 20 residues. Germline V gene data show CDR1 as SGDLS and CDR2 as YYNGEE. Written as DNA, the CDR3 is TGTGCCAGCAGCCCGACTGACTGGCCGGGCAGGGGTATGCTTGGAAACACCATATATTTT. As protein: CASSPTDWPGRGMLGNTIYF.

The chain is built from TRBV19 and TRBJ1-2; a weak D match, TRBD1 (5 bases). CDR1 and CDR2 (germline): LNHDA, SQIVND (reference sequence). Trimming took 0 bases from V and 4 from J, leaving 6 bases between them. The CDR3 totals 13 residues. CDR3 nucleotide sequence: TGTGCCAGTAGTATAGAGGGGCTCTATGGCTACACCTTC. It yields the protein CASSIEGLYGYTF. Full variable domain (rest looked up from reference TRBV19 and TRBJ1-2): DGGITQSPKYLFRKEGQNVTLSCEQNLNHDAMYWYRQDPGQGLRLIYYSQIVNDFQKGDIAEGYSVSREKKESFPLTVTSAQKNPTAFYLCASSIEGLYGYTFGSGTRLTVV.

V and J are TRBV3-1 (or the pseudogene TRBV3-2) and TRBJ2-2; 14 nucleotides line up with TRBD2. The germline V gene encodes CDR1 LGHDT and CDR2 YNNKEL (reference sequence). The CDR3 runs to 17 residues. V dropped 5 bases and J dropped 8; count of bases not matched to a gene: 10. The CDR3 is CASSGRLAGGPGGELFF. The CDR3 DNA reads TGTGCCAGCAGCGGGAGACTAGCGGGGGGGCCCGGTGGGGAGCTGTTTTTT.

V and J are TRBV2 and TRBJ1-3; 9 nucleotides match TRBD1. The CDR3 is 16 residues long. The J segment lost 2 bases and the V segment lost 5 bases, leaving 7 bases of the junction unmatched. Germline V lookup: CDR1 SNHLY, CDR2 FYNNEI. This CDR3 is CASSRTGEWAGNTIYF. The CDR3 bases are TGTGCCAGCAGTAGGACAGGGGAATGGGCTGGAAACACCATATATTTT.

The rearrangement joins TRBV7-2 to TRBJ2-1; TRBD1 matches 8 bases. The CDR3 sequence is 15 residues long. The germline CDR1 and CDR2 sequences are SGHTA and FQGNSA. J gave up 8 bases and V 3 bases, and 9 bases lay outside the gene matches. The CDR3 nucleotides are TGTGCCAGCAGCTTGACGGACAGGGTGGGGGATGAGCAGTTCTTC. This gives the protein CASSLTDRVGDEQFF.

The chain uses TRBV18 and TRBJ1-3; D is unclear. V dropped 1 base and J dropped 0 bases, with 13 bases sitting between them. From germline, CDR1 is KGHSH and CDR2 LQKENI. The CDR3 is 17 residues long. The CDR3 coding sequence is TGTGCCAGCTCACCACTCAGAACAGAGAGCTCTGGAAACACCATATATTTT. It yields the protein CASSPLRTESSGNTIYF.

Of note for this clone: Other DNA sequences in this specimen translate into the identical CDR3. CDR3 nucleotides: TGTGCCTGGAGTGCAGATAGCAATCAGCCCCAGCATTTT. It yields the protein CAWSADSNQPQHF. This chain links TRBV30 with TRBJ1-5; D gene unclear. Looked up from germline, CDR1 is GTSNPN and CDR2 is SVGIG (reference sequence). The CDR3 runs 13 residues. Between the trimmed V and J ends, which lost 1 base and 0 bases, there was a span of 4 bases.

The chain uses TRBV5-5 and TRBJ2-2; 11 bases match TRBD1. CDR3 size: 19 residues. Germline assignment: CDR1 SGHKS and CDR2 YYEKEE (reference sequence). V shed 4 bases and J 2 bases; nucleotides not matched to a gene: 13. This CDR3 is CASSRRTGGLHLNTGELFF. The CDR3 DNA sequence: TGTGCCAGCAGCAGAAGGACAGGGGGCCTACACCTTAACACCGGGGAGCTGTTTTTT.

This sequence joins TRBV5-6 and TRBJ2-3; D is perhaps TRBD2 (5 bases). Germline values: CDR1 SGHDT, CDR2 YYEEEE. The CDR3 spans 14 residues. Trimming removed 1 base at V and 5 bases at J, with 11 bases between. CDR3 DNA: TGTGCCAGCAGCTTGTGGGAGTTGGGAGATACGCAGTATTTT. It translates to CASSLWELGDTQYF.